This T cell receptor beta chain comes out of a study of shared clonotypes between healthy human individuals. Study details: Researchers drew samples from a couple of women and a few men aged 18 to 49.

Germline loops: CDR1 SGHVS, CDR2 FNYEAQ. Trimming took off 8 bases at V and 4 bases at J, with 9 bases between the two ends. This CDR3 contains 12 residues. The study, taken as a whole, reports: Only blood was sampled, and tissue TCR repertoires likely differ from blood ones. Among donors, clonotype sharing was expected to be affected by sequencing depth.

With regard to this clone: Its antigen is unknown.

Assay: immunoSEQ multiplex PCR; the TCRdb copy retains only in-frame clones and omits some. The data show approximately 2.5 million clones, over 85% seen once. What was sequenced was naive CD4+ T cells sorted from blood. The subset denotes: CD45RA+ positively selected. The receptor's source is a man younger than 35 in good health. The genes are TRBV7-6 and TRBJ1-3, with D possibly matching TRBD1 (5 bases). The CDR3 region has the DNA TGTGCCAGCGCGGGGCCCGGAAACACCATATATTTT. Translated: CASAGPGNTIYF.